This is a list of T cell receptor beta chains from one sample in a study of T-cell reconstitution after alpha-beta-depleted transplantation in children. TCRdb reprocessed the PCR reads with MiXCR, giving one entry per CDR3 protein. The sample records a few hundred thousand distinct CDR3 sequences, roughly 9% being singletons. The source was PBMCs from the stem cell graft donor, collected from the stem cell graft. These receptors were obtained from a human donor who donated a stem cell graft to a child with acute lymphoblastic leukemia. Each CDR3 is given with its conserved first and last residue. D genes are given only for firm matches. Size tells how often a clone was seen (once, few, many) or the class of an expanded clone, and some rows leave it out.

d_gene	v_gene	j_gene	abundance	CDR3aa	CDR3nt
NA	TRBV10-3	TRBJ2-1	few	CAISGPRRDSTNSYNEQFF	TGTGCCATCAGTGGGCCTCGCCGGGACTCTACGAACTCCTACAATGAGCAGTTCTTC
NA	TRBV5-1	TRBJ1-5	few	CASSQGGDPLDNQPQHF	TGCGCCAGCAGCCAAGGGGGGGATCCCTTAGATAATCAGCCCCAGCATTTT
NA	TRBV6-5	TRBJ1-1	NA	CASSYDSKIQAFF	TGTGCCAGCAGTTACGACAGCAAAATTCAAGCTTTCTTT
NA	TRBV12-3/TRBV12-4	TRBJ2-5	many	CASSLTSWLFATQYF	TGTGCCAGCAGTTTAACTTCTTGGTTGTTTGCGACCCAGTACTTC
NA	TRBV2	TRBJ2-2	many	CASRQGITTGELFF	TGTGCCAGCAGACAGGGAATAACCACCGGGGAGCTGTTTTTT
TRBD2	TRBV3-1	TRBJ2-1	many	CASSQLSGGGNEQFF	TGTGCCAGCAGCCAGCTTAGCGGGGGGGGCAATGAGCAGTTCTTC
TRBD1	TRBV7-9	TRBJ2-1	many	CASSFRTGGDHNEQFF	TGTGCCAGCAGCTTCAGGACAGGGGGCGATCACAATGAGCAGTTCTTC
TRBD1	TRBV10-3	TRBJ2-7	NA	CAISGQGNEQYF	TGTGCCATCAGTGGACAGGGGAACGAGCAGTACTTC
TRBD2	TRBV5-1	TRBJ2-3	many	CASSLGLAGSTDTQYF	TGCGCCAGCAGCTTGGGACTAGCGGGTAGCACAGATACGCAGTATTTT
NA	TRBV7-9	TRBJ2-5	many	CASSRTGLYQETQYF	TGTGCCAGCAGCAGGACGGGGCTCTATCAAGAGACCCAGTACTTC
TRBD1	TRBV12-3/TRBV12-4	TRBJ1-3	many	CASSPTGGASRSPHTIYF	TGTGCCAGCAGCCCAACAGGGGGCGCTTCTCGGTCTCCGCACACCATATATTTT
NA	TRBV30	TRBJ2-6	many	CAWRNSGANVLTF	TGTGCCTGGAGAAACTCTGGGGCCAACGTCCTGACTTTC
NA	TRBV6-5	TRBJ2-7	few	CASSYAEGGPYEQYF	TGTGCCAGCAGTTACGCGGAAGGGGGTCCCTACGAGCAGTACTTC
NA	TRBV2	TRBJ2-5	NA	CASKLLGHGGEETQYF	TGTGCCAGCAAGCTGTTAGGACACGGGGGAGAAGAGACCCAGTACTTC
NA	TRBV6-5	TRBJ2-7	NA	CASSYQEPGDGDSYEQYF	TGTGCCAGCAGTTACCAAGAGCCAGGGGACGGAGACTCCTACGAGCAGTACTTC
TRBD2	TRBV30	TRBJ2-3	few	CAWTSGGTDTQYF	TGTGCCTGGACTAGCGGGGGCACAGATACGCAGTATTTT
TRBD2	TRBV20-1	TRBJ2-2	many	CSARDPLAGRNTGELFF	TGCAGTGCTAGAGATCCCCTAGCGGGGAGAAACACCGGGGAGCTGTTTTTT
TRBD1	TRBV11-2	TRBJ1-1	NA	CASSLGTNRGAFF	TGTGCCAGCAGCTTAGGGACTAACAGGGGAGCTTTCTTT
NA	TRBV18	TRBJ1-1	few	CASSPSNGRGNTEAFF	TGTGCCAGCTCACCCAGTAATGGCAGGGGGAACACTGAAGCTTTCTTT
NA	TRBV14	TRBJ2-7	NA	CASSQGDAISYEQYF	TGTGCCAGCAGCCAAGGGGACGCCATCTCCTACGAGCAGTACTTC
TRBD1	TRBV11-2	TRBJ1-6	NA	CASTDTGTANSPLHF	TGTGCCAGCACCGATACCGGGACAGCAAATTCACCCCTCCACTTT
NA	TRBV6-2/TRBV6-3	TRBJ2-1	many	CASSSLATSYNEQFF	TGTGCCAGCAGTTCCCTAGCGACTTCCTACAATGAGCAGTTCTTC
NA	TRBV6-4	TRBJ2-3	few	CASRRPSRPQGDTQYF	TGTGCCAGCAGAAGACCATCCAGACCACAGGGAGATACGCAGTATTTT
TRBD2	TRBV4-2	TRBJ2-3	many	CASSLAGTSGVRTQYF	TGTGCCAGCAGCCTCGCCGGGACTAGCGGGGTTCGGACGCAGTATTTT
NA	TRBV10-3	TRBJ2-2	many	CAIGRDPVYTGELFF	TGTGCCATCGGCCGGGACCCGGTTTACACCGGGGAGCTGTTTTTT
NA	TRBV12-3/TRBV12-4	TRBJ1-1	NA	CASSTGLTNTEAFF	TGTGCCAGCAGTACAGGGCTCACGAACACTGAAGCTTTCTTT
TRBD1	TRBV29-1	TRBJ2-7	NA	CSVDRDSPTYEQYF	TGCAGCGTTGACCGGGACAGTCCAACCTACGAGCAGTACTTC
NA	TRBV27	TRBJ1-1	few	CASGFLSGDTEAFF	TGTGCCAGCGGCTTCCTATCGGGGGACACTGAAGCTTTCTTT
NA	TRBV6-5	TRBJ2-2	many	CASSWKGELFF	TGTGCCAGCAGTTGGAAGGGGGAGCTGTTTTTT
TRBD2	TRBV20-1	TRBJ2-3	many	CSARLAGGYLGGDTQYF	TGCAGTGCGAGACTAGCGGGGGGGTACTTGGGTGGAGATACGCAGTATTTT
TRBD1	TRBV6-1	TRBJ1-2	NA	CASSRSGQGYGYTF	TGTGCCAGCAGCCGTTCCGGACAGGGCTATGGCTACACCTTC
NA	TRBV10-3	TRBJ1-2	NA	CAISRLLLREDYGYTF	TGTGCCATCAGCCGACTCCTCCTCAGGGAAGACTATGGCTACACCTTC
NA	TRBV7-2	TRBJ1-5	few	CASSSGPNNQPQHF	TGTGCCAGCAGCTCGGGACCGAATAATCAGCCCCAGCATTTT